This TCR beta chain derives from a study of T cells in Graves' hyperthyroidism and ophthalmopathy. Study results and caveats: A model of 13 V-J features distinguished ophthalmopathy from stable hyperthyroidism.

When ophthalmopathy did not progress within 18 months, Graves' hyperthyroidism was considered stable. The PBMCs studied were ones that came from approximately 9.9 ml fresh peripheral blood. This clonotype was seen only once. Its antigen is not identified. Germline is not matched at one junction end, which may reflect a read error. The investigators amplified TCR beta CDR3 regions from RNA transcripts. Researchers ran a first-round RT-PCR on the TCR CDR3 using the HTBI primer set. Via MiXCR, TCRdb re-called the multiplex PCR reads, giving one row per CDR3 protein. The top ten clones hold about 53% of a sample with under 350,000 distinct CDR3 sequences, around a sixth of them seen once. CDR1 DFQATT and CDR2 SNEGSKA come from the germline V gene (reference sequence). The CDR3 totals 16 residues.

The chain joins TRBV20-1 to TRBJ2-2, with D maybe TRBD2 (5 bases). The clonotype originates from a woman aged 50 to 65 with Graves' hyperthyroidism. The sequencing sample was made of blood. CDR3 in DNA: TGCAGTGCTGGAGAGAGGTTGAGGGTTGGAACCGGGGAGCTGTTTTTT. Amino acids: CSAGERLRVGTGELFF.